The T cell receptor (beta chain) under discussion was sequenced for a study of tumor and adjacent non-tumor tissue in lung cancer. Study-level results: Top 100 clones took a larger repertoire share in normal lung. Significantly higher TCR diversity was found in tumor than normal lung. Shorter survival was associated with higher TCR diversity in tumors.

TCRbeta libraries were built with three rounds of nested PCR, modified from ARM-PCR. MiXCR was run by TCRdb on the multiplex PCR reads, yielding one entry per CDR3 protein. The sample records 65,000 to 70,000 distinct CDR3 sequences, about 61% being singletons. This clonotype showed up many times. Its antigen is undetermined. RNA was extracted from bulk tissue without any cell sorting. This CDR3 region has 12 residues. Trimming stripped 6 bases from V and 8 bases from J, with 12 bases between. From germline, CDR1 is MNHNS and CDR2 SASEGT. What was sequenced was lung tumor tissue. The V call is TRBV6-1, the J call TRBJ2-3; weak D call: TRBD1 (6 bases). The sequence was obtained from a man aged 50 to 59 with non-small cell lung cancer. The CDR3 sequence is CASRLQGVTQYF. CDR3 coding DNA: TGTGCCAGCAGACTACAGGGAGTTACGCAGTATTTT.